One and the same sample provided the 18 T cell receptor beta chains below, sequenced in a study of identical twins. TCRdb redid the calling of the 5' RACE reads with MiXCR, one entry per CDR3 protein. The table has 450,000 or so distinct CDR3 sequences, approximately 15% seen once. These data were also filed under a second study, of yellow fever vaccine responses in identical twins.

Sequencing used CD4+ T cells sorted from blood. Every receptor here comes from a woman younger than 30 in good health.

This clonotype occurred a few times. The V gene is TRBV20-1, the J gene TRBJ1-1; D uncertain. Germline CDR1 reads DFQATT; CDR2 reads SNEGSKA (reference sequence). CDR3 length equals 13 residues. Trimming took off 0 bases at V and 1 base at J, with 6 bases between the two ends. Here the CDR3 reads CSARDARNTEAFF. CDR3 DNA: TGCAGTGCTAGAGATGCGCGGAACACTGAAGCTTTCTTT.

This clonotype was found many times. This chain uses TRBV15 with TRBJ1-4; no firm D call. V lost 1 base and J 0 bases, leaving 6 bases between the germline ends. This CDR3 spans 15 amino acids. Germline CDR1 LNHNV, CDR2 YYDKDF (reference sequence). DNA of the CDR3: TGTGCCACCAGCAGAGGGCAAGCAACTAATGAAAAACTGTTTTTT. It is translated as CATSRGQATNEKLFF.

Comment on this clonotype: Compared with germline, one end of the junction differs, possibly owing to a read error. The V call is TRBV7-2, the J call TRBJ1-2; D uncertain. The germline V gene has CDR1 SGHTA and CDR2 FQGNSA. The CDR3 extends over 9 amino acids. CDR3: CASSYGYTF. The CDR3 nucleotides read TGTGCCAGTAGCTATGGCTACACCTTC. The entire variable domain, with the rest obtained from reference TRBV7-2 and TRBJ1-2, is as follows: GAGVSQSPSNKVTEKGKDVELRCDPISGHTALYWYRQSLGQGLEFLIYFQGNSAPDKSGLPSDRFSAERTGGSVSTLTIQRTQQEDSAVYLCASSYGYTFGSGTRLTVV.

V and J are TRBV7-2 and TRBJ2-5; D unclear. V lost 4 bases and J 7 bases, leaving 13 bases between the germline ends. The CDR3 runs to 13 residues. In germline, CDR1 is SGHTA, CDR2 FQGNSA. CDR3 coding DNA: TGTGCCAGCAGCTACCCGCCGGCGCGGACCCAGTACTTC. Translating gives CASSYPPARTQYF.

This clonotype occurred many times. The rearrangement joins TRBV7-6 to TRBJ1-1; tentatively, D is TRBD1 (5 bases). Germline V gene sequence: CDR1 SGHVS, CDR2 FNYEAQ. Trimming removed 4 bases from V and 1 base from J, with 7 bases in between. The CDR3 length is 13 residues. CDR3 in DNA: TGTGCCAGCAGCTCCGACAGGAACACTGAAGCTTTCTTT. Residues: CASSSDRNTEAFF. The full variable domain, completed using reference TRBV7-6 and TRBJ1-1, is GAGVSQSPRYKVTKRGQDVALRCDPISGHVSLYWYRQALGQGPEFLTYFNYEAQQDKSGLPNDRFSAERPEGSISTLTIQRTEQRDSAMYRCASSSDRNTEAFFGQGTRLTVV.

This clonotype was seen only a few times. The rearrangement joins TRBV20-1 to TRBJ1-3; D is undetermined. The germline CDR1 and CDR2 sequences are DFQATT and SNEGSKA (reference sequence). V was pared by 6 bases and J by 0 bases, with 6 bases between. The CDR3 totals 12 residues. As DNA, the CDR3 is TGCAGTGCCCTGCACTCTGGAAACACCATATATTTT. This sequence encodes CSALHSGNTIYF.

This rearrangement joins TRBV28 to TRBJ1-1; no clear D. V lost 5 bases and J lost 4, with 14 bases in between. The CDR3 totals 14 residues. Germline lookup yields CDR1 MDHEN and CDR2 SYDVKM. The CDR3 reads CASSSSDPGTEAFF. CDR3 coding DNA: TGTGCCAGCAGTAGCTCGGACCCAGGCACTGAAGCTTTCTTT.

This clonotype was detected many times. V gene TRBV4-2 combines with J gene TRBJ2-5; D not certain. The CDR3 covers 14 residues. CDR1 and CDR2 from the germline V gene are LGHNA and YNFKEQ. V was shortened by 0 bases and J by 4 bases, with 9 bases between the two germline ends. In DNA, the CDR3 is TGTGCCAGCAGCCAAGATTGGGGTGGAGAGACCCAGTACTTC. Its protein product is CASSQDWGGETQYF.

This clonotype was recorded a few times. The rearrangement uses TRBV28 and TRBJ2-5; no clear D gene. The length of the CDR3 is 14 residues. Germline V gives CDR1 MDHEN, CDR2 SYDVKM. The germline V and J ends were trimmed by 4 bases and 3 bases, with 12 bases remaining between them. This chain's CDR3 is CASSSVLVEETQYF. Written as DNA, the CDR3 is TGTGCCAGCAGTTCTGTCCTGGTAGAAGAGACCCAGTACTTC. Full variable domain (missing parts from reference TRBV28 and TRBJ2-5): DVKVTQSSRYLVKRTGEKVFLECVQDMDHENMFWYRQDPGLGLRLIYFSYDVKMKEKGDIPEGYSVSREKKERFSLILESASTNQTSMYLCASSSVLVEETQYFGPGTRLLVL.

This clonotype occurred a few times. The rearrangement links TRBV24-1 to TRBJ2-7, with 14 positions matching TRBD2. After removal of 9 bases from V and 9 bases from J, the junction contained 6 bases not matched to a gene. CDR3 length equals 13 residues. The V gene's germline CDR1 is KGHDR and CDR2 SFDVKD. The CDR3, as DNA: TGTGCCACCGGGACTAGCGGGAGCCCCGCGCAGTACTTC. This translates into CATGTSGSPAQYF.

The rearrangement joins TRBV25-1 to TRBJ2-5; 7 bases agree with TRBD1. Trimming cost V 4 bases and J 0 bases; bases outside gene matches: 5. CDR3 size: 15 residues. Germline V gene sequence: CDR1 MGHDK, CDR2 SYGVNS. The CDR3 sequence: CASSGGTVYQETQYF. The CDR3, as DNA: TGTGCCAGCAGTGGGGGGACAGTGTACCAAGAGACCCAGTACTTC.

The CDR3 loop is CATSDLSDQPQHF. In DNA form, the CDR3 reads TGTGCCACCAGTGACCTCTCAGATCAGCCCCAGCATTTT. The chain recombines TRBV24-1 with TRBJ1-5; D remains ambiguous. The germline V gene has CDR1 KGHDR and CDR2 SFDVKD. The CDR3 spans 13 residues. With 4 bases removed from V and 5 bases from J, the gap between germline ends came to 8 bases.

Only a few counts were recorded for this clonotype. The chain couples TRBV2 to TRBJ2-7, with D perhaps assigned TRBD1 or TRBD2 (5 bases each). In germline, CDR1 is SNHLY, CDR2 FYNNEI. Trimming pared 7 bases from V and 7 bases from J, leaving 17 bases between. The length of the CDR3 is 13 residues. In nucleotides, the CDR3 is TGTGCCAGCAAGTCTTGGGTCGAGGGGGAGCAGTACTTC. As protein: CASKSWVEGEQYF. The full variable domain, rest sourced from reference TRBV2 and TRBJ2-7, is EPEVTQTPSHQVTQMGQEVILRCVPISNHLYFYWYRQILGQKVEFLVSFYNNEISEKSEIFDDQFSVERPDGSNFTLKIRSTKLEDSAMYFCASKSWVEGEQYFGPGTRLTVT.

The sample holds one count of this clonotype. The chain recombines TRBV2 with TRBJ2-1; D possibly corresponds to TRBD2 (6 bases). Germline V gives CDR1 SNHLY, CDR2 FYNNEI. CDR3 length: 16 residues. Trimming stripped 3 bases from V and 3 bases from J, with 15 bases between. The CDR3 region is CASSESGSGFYNEQFF. As DNA, the CDR3 is TGTGCCAGCAGTGAGTCCGGTAGCGGTTTCTACAATGAGCAGTTCTTC.

This clonotype was recorded many times. At one end, the junction sequence differs from germline, possibly due to a read error. The CDR3 nucleotides are TGTGCCAGCAGTCTAGCGGGAGCTGGCAATGAGCAGTTCTTC. This codes for CASSLAGAGNEQFF. The V and J genes are TRBV12-3 or TRBV12-4 and TRBJ2-1; 10 bases are a match to TRBD2. The CDR3 extends over 14 amino acids.

This clonotype has just a few counts. The chain combines TRBV12-3 or TRBV12-4 with TRBJ2-5; possibly TRBD2 for D (5 bases). V lost 5 bases, J lost 5 bases, and 12 bases lay in between. This CDR3 has 13 residues. In DNA, the CDR3 is TGTGCCAGCAGTCGGGCGGAGGTCGAGACCCAGTACTTC. It translates to CASSRAEVETQYF.

This chain uses TRBV19 with TRBJ2-5, with 14 nucleotides matching TRBD2. The trim removed 4 bases at V and 8 bases at J, leaving 6 bases unmatched. The CDR3 contains 15 residues. CDR1 LNHDA and CDR2 SQIVND come from the germline V gene (reference sequence). CDR3 sequence: CASSRGLAGVSTQYF. Here the CDR3 DNA reads TGTGCCAGTAGTAGGGGACTAGCGGGAGTCTCTACCCAGTACTTC.

The CDR3 DNA sequence: TGCAGTGCGGACCAGGGGGCTAAAGATACGCAGTATTTT. Translating gives CSADQGAKDTQYF. This chain joins TRBV20-1 and TRBJ2-3; 8 bases match TRBD1. The CDR3 runs to 13 residues. CDR1 DFQATT and CDR2 SNEGSKA come from the germline V gene (reference sequence). J was trimmed by 5 bases and V by 6 bases; bases with no gene match: 7.